A single sample is the source of the 20 T cell receptor beta chains below, sequenced in a study of blood T cells in healthy people across ages. A second PCR of roughly 7 to 11 cycles used a sample-barcoded 5' primer and a J-beta primer mix. Each CDR3 protein gets one entry after TCRdb re-called the 5' RACE reads with MiXCR. This table has 1.5 million to 2 million distinct CDR3 sequences, roughly 30% appearing once. Sequencing used blood. The receptors originated from a woman aged 25 to 39 in good health.

For this clonotype: Possible read error: a much larger clone is one base away. The rearrangement links TRBV4-2 to TRBJ2-6; a possible D gene is TRBD2 (6 bases). CDR1 and CDR2 (germline): LGHNA, YNFKEQ. This CDR3 is 16 amino acids long. V was trimmed by 3 bases and J by 3 bases, leaving 12 bases between them. This chain's CDR3 is CASSQLAGFGANVLTF. As DNA, the CDR3 is TGTGCCAGCAGCCAGTTGGCGGGGTTTGGGGCCAACGTCCTGACTTTC.

V is TRBV3-1 and J is TRBJ1-2, with D hard to call. The CDR3 totals 15 residues. Between the trimmed V and J ends, which lost 4 bases and 2 bases, there was a span of 14 bases. The germline V gene encodes CDR1 LGHDT and CDR2 YNNKEL (reference sequence). The CDR3 protein is CASSPGSGGNYGYTF. The CDR3 DNA follows: TGTGCCAGCAGCCCCGGGTCGGGAGGGAACTATGGCTACACCTTC.

V is TRBV27 and J is TRBJ1-4; 7 bases fit TRBD1. Germline CDR1 and CDR2: MNHEY and SMNVEV (reference sequence). The CDR3 sequence is 17 residues long. V dropped 1 base and J dropped 5; count of bases not matched to a gene: 10. CDR3 sequence reads: CASSLWGQKGENEKLFF. The CDR3 coding sequence is TGTGCCAGCAGTTTATGGGGACAGAAGGGCGAAAATGAAAAACTGTTTTTT.

This clonotype was detected only a few times. This chain links TRBV12-3 or TRBV12-4 with TRBJ1-5; no clear D. CDR3 length: 15 amino acids. V was shortened by 0 bases and J by 6 bases, with 12 bases between the two germline ends. The CDR3 spells CASSLAFKGGQPQHF. CDR3 sequence (DNA): TGTGCCAGCAGTTTAGCGTTTAAAGGTGGTCAGCCCCAGCATTTT.

The chain recombines TRBV29-1 with TRBJ1-1; D gene ambiguous. Deletions cut 6 bases from V and 6 bases from J, with 17 bases between. From germline, CDR1 is SQVTM and CDR2 ANQGSEA. The CDR3 runs to 13 residues. CDR3 sequence: CSVLDFWTPEAFF. The CDR3 DNA sequence: TGCAGCGTGTTGGATTTTTGGACCCCTGAAGCTTTCTTT.

The rearrangement links TRBV7-9 to TRBJ2-2; D is uncertain. This CDR3 region has 14 residues. Looked up from germline, CDR1 is SEHNR and CDR2 is FQNEAQ (reference sequence). The V end was cut by 2 bases, the J end by 6 bases, with 10 bases between. CDR3 protein: CASSLILVAGELFF. The DNA of the CDR3 is TGTGCCAGCAGCTTAATACTCGTTGCCGGGGAGCTGTTTTTT.

This clonotype came up a few times. The chain recombines TRBV19 with TRBJ2-1, with 7 bases lining up with TRBD2. J lost 4 bases, V lost 3 bases, and 12 bases had no gene match. This CDR3 has 17 residues. Germline loops: CDR1 LNHDA, CDR2 SQIVND (reference sequence). The CDR3 DNA follows: TGTGCCAGTAGTATTCCCAAGTGGCGGGGGAGATACAATGAGCAGTTCTTC. As protein: CASSIPKWRGRYNEQFF.

This clonotype was seen a handful of times. V and J are TRBV12-3 or TRBV12-4 and TRBJ1-6; TRBD1 matches 9 bases. The trim removed 4 bases at V and 5 bases at J, leaving 6 bases unmatched. The CDR3 contains 16 residues. CDR3 loop: CASSSYRDRDNSPLHF. CDR3 nucleotides: TGTGCCAGCAGTTCCTACCGGGACAGGGATAATTCACCCCTCCACTTT.

The table lists this clonotype with a few counts. The genes are TRBV7-9 and TRBJ1-4; no clear D gene. Germline V gives CDR1 SEHNR, CDR2 FQNEAQ (reference sequence). V lost 5 bases, J lost 5 bases, and 12 bases lay in between. This CDR3 comprises 14 residues. The CDR3 sequence is CASSRSGPNEKLFF. In DNA form, the CDR3 reads TGTGCCAGCAGCCGTTCGGGTCCAAATGAAAAACTGTTTTTT.

This clonotype turned up a few times. The V and J genes are TRBV4-1 and TRBJ2-7; perhaps TRBD2 as D (5 bases). V shed 2 bases and J shed 4 bases, with 9 bases lying between them. The CDR3 extends over 13 amino acids. Germline CDR1 MGHRA, CDR2 YSYEKL. This CDR3 reads CASSQKGEYEQYF. CDR3 DNA: TGCGCCAGCAGCCAAAAGGGAGAGTACGAGCAGTACTTC.

The gene calls are TRBV29-1 and TRBJ2-3; 13 bases fit TRBD2. This CDR3 spans 14 amino acids. V was pared by 5 bases and J by 4 bases, with 3 bases of the junction left unmatched. Germline V lookup: CDR1 SQVTM, CDR2 ANQGSEA. The DNA of the CDR3 is TGCAGCGTTTCACTAGCGGGAGGGGCAGATACGCAGTATTTT. It codes for CSVSLAGGADTQYF.

The rearrangement links TRBV11-2 to TRBJ1-3, with a possible D match to TRBD1 (5 bases). Trimming removed 4 bases from V and 0 bases from J, with 10 bases in between. Germline V gene data show CDR1 as SGHAT and CDR2 as FQNNGV. CDR3 length: 15 amino acids. The CDR3 DNA follows: TGTGCCAGCAGCTCAACGACAGTCTCTGGAAACACCATATATTTT. Amino acids: CASSSTTVSGNTIYF.

This clonotype was detected a few times. V is TRBV6-5 and J is TRBJ2-7; D uncertain. CDR1 and CDR2 (germline): MNHEY, SVGAGI. Deletions cut 0 bases from V and 2 bases from J, with 8 bases between. The CDR3 spans 14 residues. The CDR3 nucleotides read TGTGCCAGCAGTTACTCGGCAGGACCCTACGAGCAGTACTTC. Translation gives CASSYSAGPYEQYF.

This rearrangement joins TRBV5-1 to TRBJ2-5; 8 bases are shared with TRBD1. The length of the CDR3 is 15 residues. Germline V gene lookup returns CDR1 SGHRS and CDR2 YFSETQ. V lost 3 bases and J lost 0; bases outside the gene matches: 4. The CDR3 protein is CASSWMTGDQETQYF. CDR3 sequence (DNA): TGCGCCAGCAGCTGGATGACAGGGGACCAAGAGACCCAGTACTTC.

The CDR3 DNA is TGTGCCAGCAGATCAAGGGACCACAATGAGCAGTTCTTC. This translates into CASRSRDHNEQFF. The chain couples TRBV7-9 to TRBJ2-1; the D gene could be TRBD1 or TRBD2 (5 bases each). V lost 6 bases and J 5 bases, leaving 11 bases between the germline ends. From germline, CDR1 is SEHNR and CDR2 FQNEAQ (reference sequence). The CDR3 has 13 amino acids.

This chain joins TRBV6-5 and TRBJ2-1; 8 bases map to TRBD2. The ends lost 2 bases at V and 6 bases at J; junction bases unmatched: 6. Germline loops: CDR1 MNHEY, CDR2 SVGAGI. The CDR3 is made up of 15 amino acids. In DNA, the CDR3 is TGTGCCAGCAGTTACCAGGCGGGGGGATTCAATGAGCAGTTCTTC. Its protein product is CASSYQAGGFNEQFF.

The table lists this clonotype with a few counts. V gene TRBV7-2 combines with J gene TRBJ1-5; D might be TRBD1 (5 bases). The ends were cut back, 6 bases at V and 5 bases at J, with 17 bases in the middle. The CDR3 consists of 15 residues. Germline CDR1 SGHTA, CDR2 FQGNSA. The CDR3 DNA reads as TGTGCCAGCAGTCAAAACACAGGAGGGCATCAGCCCCAGCATTTT. This translates into CASSQNTGGHQPQHF.

The gene calls are TRBV6-2 or TRBV6-3 and TRBJ2-7, with 8 bases lining up with TRBD1. The CDR3 is 16 residues long. Germline V lookup: CDR1 MNHEY, CDR2 SVGEGT. The V gene end was trimmed by 6 bases and the J gene end by 3 bases; junction bases not matched to a gene: 13. The CDR3 loop reads CASSGKGQGWGYEQYF. CDR3 in DNA: TGTGCCAGCAGCGGCAAAGGACAGGGCTGGGGCTACGAGCAGTACTTC.

The V call is TRBV7-2, the J call TRBJ2-7; D is unclear. Trimming stripped 1 base from V and 3 bases from J, with 10 bases between. The CDR3 loop spans 14 amino acids. The germline gives CDR1 SGHTA, CDR2 FQGNSA. The CDR3 spells CASSLGGAVYEQYF. CDR3 coding DNA: TGTGCCAGCAGCTTAGGAGGTGCAGTCTACGAGCAGTACTTC. Full variable domain (remainder filled in from reference TRBV7-2 and TRBJ2-7): GAGVSQSPSNKVTEKGKDVELRCDPISGHTALYWYRQSLGQGLEFLIYFQGNSAPDKSGLPSDRFSAERTGGSVSTLTIQRTQQEDSAVYLCASSLGGAVYEQYFGPGTRLTVT.

This clonotype was counted a single time. The chain recombines TRBV4-1 with TRBJ2-4; 8 bases map to TRBD1. The J call could be wrong; TRBJ2-7 is a better fit for the DNA end. The length of the CDR3 is 17 residues. Germline V CDR1 and CDR2: MGHRA, YSYEKL. CDR3 in amino acids: CASSQGTWRQGPYEQYF. The CDR3 region has the DNA TGCGCCAGCAGCCAAGGAACTTGGAGACAGGGGCCCTACGAGCAGTACTTC.